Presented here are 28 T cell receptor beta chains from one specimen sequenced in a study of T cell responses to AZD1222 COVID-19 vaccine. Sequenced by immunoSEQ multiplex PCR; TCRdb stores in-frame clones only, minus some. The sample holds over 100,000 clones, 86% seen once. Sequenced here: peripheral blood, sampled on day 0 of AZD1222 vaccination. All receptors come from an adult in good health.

The CDR3, as DNA: TGTGCCAGCAGCCCGCGGGCCGAACTTTCTGGGGAGCTGTTTTTT. Encoded protein: CASSPRAELSGELFF. The chain is built from TRBV5-6 and TRBJ2-2; possible D gene TRBD2, 5 bases. From germline, CDR1 is SGHDT and CDR2 YYEEEE. This CDR3 is 15 amino acids long. V lost 4 bases to trimming and J lost 8 bases, with 18 bases between them.

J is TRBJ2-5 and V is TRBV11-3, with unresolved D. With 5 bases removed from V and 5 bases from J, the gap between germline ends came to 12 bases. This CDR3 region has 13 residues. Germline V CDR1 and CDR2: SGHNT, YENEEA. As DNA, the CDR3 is TGTGCCAGCAGCCCTGGACCCCGGGAGACCCAGTACTTC. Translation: CASSPGPRETQYF.

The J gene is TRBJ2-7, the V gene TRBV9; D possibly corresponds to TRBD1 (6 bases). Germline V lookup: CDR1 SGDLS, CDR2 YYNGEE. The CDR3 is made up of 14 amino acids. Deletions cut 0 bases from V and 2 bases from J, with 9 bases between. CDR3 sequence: CASSVEGEAYEQYF. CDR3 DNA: TGTGCCAGCAGCGTAGAGGGGGAAGCCTACGAGCAGTACTTC. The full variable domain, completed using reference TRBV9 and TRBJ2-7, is DSGVTQTPKHLITATGQRVTLRCSPRSGDLSVYWYQQSLDQGLQFLIQYYNGEERAKGNILERFSAQQFPDLHSELNLSSLELGDSALYFCASSVEGEAYEQYFGPGTRLTVT.

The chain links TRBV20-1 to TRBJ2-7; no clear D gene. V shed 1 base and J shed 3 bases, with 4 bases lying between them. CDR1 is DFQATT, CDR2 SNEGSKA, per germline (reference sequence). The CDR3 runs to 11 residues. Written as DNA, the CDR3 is TGCAGTGCTAGAGGGTTCTACGAGCAGTACTTC. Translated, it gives CSARGFYEQYF.

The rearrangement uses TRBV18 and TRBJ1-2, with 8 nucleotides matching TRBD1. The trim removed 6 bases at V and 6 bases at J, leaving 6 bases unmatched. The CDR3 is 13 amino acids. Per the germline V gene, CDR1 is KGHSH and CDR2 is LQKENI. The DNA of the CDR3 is TGTGCCAGCTCGACAGGGGAGAGGAATGGCTACACCTTC. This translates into CASSTGERNGYTF.

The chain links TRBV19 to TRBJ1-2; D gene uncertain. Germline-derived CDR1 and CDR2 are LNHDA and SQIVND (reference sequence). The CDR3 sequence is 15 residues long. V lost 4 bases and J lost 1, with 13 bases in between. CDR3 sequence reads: CASSSPQRNNYGYTF. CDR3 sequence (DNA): TGTGCCAGTAGTAGTCCCCAGCGAAATAACTATGGCTACACCTTC.

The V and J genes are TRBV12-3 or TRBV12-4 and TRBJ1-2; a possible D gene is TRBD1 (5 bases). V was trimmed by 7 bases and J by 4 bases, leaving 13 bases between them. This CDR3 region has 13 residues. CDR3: CASTDNGGYGYTF. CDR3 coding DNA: TGTGCCAGCACCGATAACGGGGGCTATGGCTACACCTTC.

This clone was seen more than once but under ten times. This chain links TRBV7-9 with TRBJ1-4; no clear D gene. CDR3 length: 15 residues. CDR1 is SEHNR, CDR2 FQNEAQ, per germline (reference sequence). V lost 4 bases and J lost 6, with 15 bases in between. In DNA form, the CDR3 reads TGTGCCAGCAGCTCCCCCGGGTGGGGTGATGAAAAACTGTTTTTT. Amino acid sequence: CASSSPGWGDEKLFF.

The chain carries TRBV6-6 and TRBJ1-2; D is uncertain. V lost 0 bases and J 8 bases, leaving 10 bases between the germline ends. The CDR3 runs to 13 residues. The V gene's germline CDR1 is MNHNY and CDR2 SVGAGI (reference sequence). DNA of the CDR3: TGTGCCAGCAGTTACTCCCTCCTTTGGGGCTACACCTTC. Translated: CASSYSLLWGYTF.

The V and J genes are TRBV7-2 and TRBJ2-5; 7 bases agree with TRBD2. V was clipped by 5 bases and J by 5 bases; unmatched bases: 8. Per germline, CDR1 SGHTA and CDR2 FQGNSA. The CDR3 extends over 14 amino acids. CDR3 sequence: CASSPPGRGETQYF. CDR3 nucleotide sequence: TGTGCCAGCAGCCCCCCGGGGCGGGGGGAGACCCAGTACTTC.

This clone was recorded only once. The DNA for the CDR3 is TGTGCCAGCAGCCCCCCGGGCTCCTCCTACAATGAGCAGTTCTTC. Its translation is CASSPPGSSYNEQFF. J is TRBJ2-1 and V is TRBV9; D unresolved. CDR1 SGDLS and CDR2 YYNGEE come from the germline V gene. This CDR3 has 15 amino acids. Deletions cut 4 bases from V and 0 bases from J, with 11 bases between.

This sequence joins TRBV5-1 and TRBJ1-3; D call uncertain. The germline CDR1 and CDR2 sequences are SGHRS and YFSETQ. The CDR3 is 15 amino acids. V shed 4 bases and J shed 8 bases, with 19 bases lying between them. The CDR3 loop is CASSPGPLSRDTIYF. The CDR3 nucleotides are TGCGCCAGCAGCCCCGGACCGTTAAGTCGGGACACCATATATTTT.

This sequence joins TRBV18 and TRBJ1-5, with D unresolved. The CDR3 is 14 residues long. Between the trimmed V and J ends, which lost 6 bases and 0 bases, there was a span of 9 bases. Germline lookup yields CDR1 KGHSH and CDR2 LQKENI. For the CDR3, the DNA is TGTGCCAGCTCTTGGGAGGCTAGCAATCAGCCCCAGCATTTT. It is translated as CASSWEASNQPQHF.

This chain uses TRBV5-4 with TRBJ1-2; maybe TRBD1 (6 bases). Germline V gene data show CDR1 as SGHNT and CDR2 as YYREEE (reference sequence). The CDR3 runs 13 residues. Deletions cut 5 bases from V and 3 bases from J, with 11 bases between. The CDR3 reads CASRPPGDYGYTF. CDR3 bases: TGTGCCAGCAGGCCACCAGGGGACTATGGCTACACCTTC. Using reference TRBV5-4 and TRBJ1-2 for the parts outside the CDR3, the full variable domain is ETGVTQSPTHLIKTRGQQVTLRCSSQSGHNTVSWYQQALGQGPQFIFQYYREEENGRGNFPPRFSGLQFPNYSSELNVNALELDDSALYLCASRPPGDYGYTFGSGTRLTVV.

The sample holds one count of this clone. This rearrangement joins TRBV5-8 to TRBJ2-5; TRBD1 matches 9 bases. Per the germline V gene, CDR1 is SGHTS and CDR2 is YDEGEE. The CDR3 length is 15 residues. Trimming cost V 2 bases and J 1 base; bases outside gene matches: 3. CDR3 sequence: CASSFDRGFQETQYF. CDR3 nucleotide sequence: TGTGCCAGCAGCTTCGACAGGGGGTTCCAAGAGACCCAGTACTTC.

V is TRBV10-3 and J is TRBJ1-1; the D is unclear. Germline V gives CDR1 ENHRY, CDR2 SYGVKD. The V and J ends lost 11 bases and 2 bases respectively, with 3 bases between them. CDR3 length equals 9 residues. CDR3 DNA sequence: TGTGCCGCAAACACTGAAGCTTTCTTT. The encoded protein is CAANTEAFF.

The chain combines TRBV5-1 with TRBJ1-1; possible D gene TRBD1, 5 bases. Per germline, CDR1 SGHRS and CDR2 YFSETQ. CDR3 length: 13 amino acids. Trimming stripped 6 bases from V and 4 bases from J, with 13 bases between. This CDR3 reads CASKGEYGTEAFF. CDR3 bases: TGCGCCAGCAAAGGGGAATATGGCACTGAAGCTTTCTTT.

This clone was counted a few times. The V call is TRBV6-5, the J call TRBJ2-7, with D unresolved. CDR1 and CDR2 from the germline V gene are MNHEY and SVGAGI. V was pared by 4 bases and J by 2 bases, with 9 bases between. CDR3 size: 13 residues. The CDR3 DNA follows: TGTGCCAGCAGTTTGGCGTTAACCTACGAGCAGTACTTC. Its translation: CASSLALTYEQYF.

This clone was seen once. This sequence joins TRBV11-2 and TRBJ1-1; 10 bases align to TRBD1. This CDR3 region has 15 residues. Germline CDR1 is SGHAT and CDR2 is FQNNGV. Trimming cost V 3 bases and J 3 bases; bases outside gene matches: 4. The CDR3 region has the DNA TGTGCCAGCAGCTTCGCCGGGACAGGGGACACTGAAGCTTTCTTT. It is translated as CASSFAGTGDTEAFF.

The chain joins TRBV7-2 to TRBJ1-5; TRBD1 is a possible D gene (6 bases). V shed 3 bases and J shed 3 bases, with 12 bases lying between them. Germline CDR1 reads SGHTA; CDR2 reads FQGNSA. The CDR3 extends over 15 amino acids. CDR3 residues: CASSLGQGLNQPQHF. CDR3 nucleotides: TGTGCCAGCAGCTTGGGGCAGGGGCTCAATCAGCCCCAGCATTTT.

CDR3 nucleotide sequence: TGTGCCAGCAGCGGAACTAGCGGAGGTTACAATGAGCAGTTCTTC. Amino acids: CASSGTSGGYNEQFF. The gene calls are TRBV9 and TRBJ2-1, with TRBD2 matching over 8 bases. Germline V CDR1 and CDR2: SGDLS, YYNGEE. The V gene end was trimmed by 3 bases and the J gene end by 4 bases; junction bases not matched to a gene: 6. This CDR3 comprises 15 residues.

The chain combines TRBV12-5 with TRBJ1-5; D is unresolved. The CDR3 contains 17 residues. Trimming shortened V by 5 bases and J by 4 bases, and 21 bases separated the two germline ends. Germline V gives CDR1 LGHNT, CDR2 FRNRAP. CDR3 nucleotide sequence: TGTGCTAGTGGTCCGGCCCCTACAGAGTACGGAAATCAGCCCCAGCATTTT. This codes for CASGPAPTEYGNQPQHF.

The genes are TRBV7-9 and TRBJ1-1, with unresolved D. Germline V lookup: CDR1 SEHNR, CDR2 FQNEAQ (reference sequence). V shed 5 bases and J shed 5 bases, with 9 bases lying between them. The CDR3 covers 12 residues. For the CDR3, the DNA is TGTGCCAGCAGCCAGCACCTGACTGAAGCTTTCTTT. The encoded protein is CASSQHLTEAFF.

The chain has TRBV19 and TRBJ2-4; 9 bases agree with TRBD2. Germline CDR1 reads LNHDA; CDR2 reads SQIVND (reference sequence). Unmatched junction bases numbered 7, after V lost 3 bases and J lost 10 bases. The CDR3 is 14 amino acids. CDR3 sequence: CASSIRLAGTIQYF. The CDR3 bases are TGTGCCAGTAGTATCCGGCTAGCGGGAACTATTCAGTACTTC.

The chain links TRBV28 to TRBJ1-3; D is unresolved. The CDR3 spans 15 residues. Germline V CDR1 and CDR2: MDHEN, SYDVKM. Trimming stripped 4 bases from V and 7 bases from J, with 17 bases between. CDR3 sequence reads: CASSSGGRRLNTIYF. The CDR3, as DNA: TGTGCCAGCAGTTCCGGAGGACGTCGTCTCAACACCATATATTTT.

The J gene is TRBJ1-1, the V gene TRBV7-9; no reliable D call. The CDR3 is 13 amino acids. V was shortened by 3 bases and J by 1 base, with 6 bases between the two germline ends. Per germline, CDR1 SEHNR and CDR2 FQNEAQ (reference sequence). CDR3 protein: CASSFWQNTEAFF. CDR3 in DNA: TGTGCCAGCAGCTTTTGGCAGAACACTGAAGCTTTCTTT.

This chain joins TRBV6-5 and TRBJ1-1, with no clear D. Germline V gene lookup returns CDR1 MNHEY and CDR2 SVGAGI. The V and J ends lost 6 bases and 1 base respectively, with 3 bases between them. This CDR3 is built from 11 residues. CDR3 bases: TGTGCCAGCAGGTGGAACACTGAAGCTTTCTTT. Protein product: CASRWNTEAFF.

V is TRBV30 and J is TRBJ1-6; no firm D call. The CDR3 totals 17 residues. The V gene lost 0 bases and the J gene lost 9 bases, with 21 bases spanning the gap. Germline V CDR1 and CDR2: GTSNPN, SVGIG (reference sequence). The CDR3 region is CAWSVLISLFQGSPLHF. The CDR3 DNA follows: TGTGCCTGGAGTGTACTAATATCTCTATTTCAAGGTTCACCCCTCCACTTT.